One sample yielded the 32 T cell receptor beta chains listed below, sequenced in a study of glioma-infiltrating T cells after dendritic cell vaccination. Sequencing used immunoSEQ multiplex PCR; TCRdb keeps in-frame clones, though not all of them. Of 45,000 to 50,000 clones in the sample, over 75% were seen once. This specimen consisted of blood, obtained before dendritic cell vaccination. Receptors were obtained from a human donor with glioblastoma.

This clone turned up a few times. V and J are TRBV5-6 and TRBJ2-7; TRBD1 matches at 12 bases. V shed 5 bases and J 4 bases; nucleotides not matched to a gene: 4. Germline-derived CDR1 and CDR2 are SGHDT and YYEEEE. This CDR3 has 14 residues. CDR3 loop: CASRGQGALYEQYF. CDR3 sequence (DNA): TGTGCCAGCAGGGGACAGGGGGCTTTGTACGAGCAGTACTTC.

As DNA, the CDR3 is TGCGCCAGCAGCCCCTCCGGGACAGGGCCTTATGGCTACACCTTC. Translated, it gives CASSPSGTGPYGYTF. The chain links TRBV5-1 to TRBJ1-2; 9 bases agree with TRBD1. The CDR3 sequence is 15 residues long. V gave up 4 bases and J gave up 5 bases; unmatched junction bases: 9. Germline loops: CDR1 SGHRS, CDR2 YFSETQ.

J is TRBJ2-1 and V is TRBV19; TRBD2 agrees at 11 bases. The germline V gene encodes CDR1 LNHDA and CDR2 SQIVND (reference sequence). The CDR3 length is 16 residues. Trimming removed 11 bases from V and 4 bases from J; junction bases left unmatched: 13. The CDR3 DNA follows: TGTGCCTGTAAGGGCGCTAGCGGGAGGACGTACAATGAGCAGTTCTTC. Amino acids: CACKGASGRTYNEQFF. Complete variable domain (other parts from reference TRBV19 and TRBJ2-1): DGGITQSPKYLFRKEGQNVTLSCEQNLNHDAMYWYRQDPGQGLRLIYYSQIVNDFQKGDIAEGYSVSREKKESFPLTVTSAQKNPTAFYLCACKGASGRTYNEQFFGPGTRLTVL.

This chain joins TRBV18 and TRBJ1-3; D is ambiguous. In germline, CDR1 is KGHSH, CDR2 LQKENI. The CDR3 length is 15 residues. Trimming removed 1 base at V and 4 bases at J, with 11 bases between. The CDR3 sequence is CASSPLNHLGNTIYF. DNA of the CDR3: TGTGCCAGCTCACCACTTAACCACTTGGGAAACACCATATATTTT.

This chain uses TRBV5-1 with TRBJ2-5; D may be TRBD1 (6 bases). V dropped 3 bases and J dropped 2 bases, with 11 bases sitting between them. Germline CDR1 and CDR2: SGHRS and YFSETQ. There are 14 residues in the CDR3. CDR3 coding DNA: TGCGCCAGCAGCTACGGGACACCTCAAGAGACCCAGTACTTC. The encoded protein is CASSYGTPQETQYF. Together with reference TRBV5-1 and TRBJ2-5, the CDR3 gives the full variable domain: KAGVTQTPRYLIKTRGQQVTLSCSPISGHRSVSWYQQTPGQGLQFLFEYFSETQRNKGNFPGRFSGRQFSNSRSEMNVSTLELGDSALYLCASSYGTPQETQYFGPGTRLLVL.

The J gene is TRBJ1-1, the V gene TRBV11-3; 7 bases align to TRBD1. V trimming: 1 base; J trimming: 0 bases; junction bases outside the gene matches: 2. The germline V gene encodes CDR1 SGHNT and CDR2 YENEEA. The CDR3 contains 15 residues. The CDR3 here is CASSLVTGVNTEAFF. The CDR3 DNA sequence: TGTGCCAGCAGCTTAGTAACAGGGGTGAACACTGAAGCTTTCTTT.

CDR3 protein: CASSLVGRDAFQETQYF. CDR3 DNA: TGTGCCAGCAGCTTGGTGGGCCGCGACGCCTTCCAAGAGACCCAGTACTTC. This chain uses TRBV5-6 with TRBJ2-5; no clear D. Germline V gene data show CDR1 as SGHDT and CDR2 as YYEEEE. This CDR3 has 17 residues. The V end was cut by 0 bases, the J end by 1 base, with 16 bases between.

This rearrangement joins TRBV11-2 to TRBJ2-7, with 8 nucleotides matching TRBD1. The CDR3 runs to 16 residues. CDR1 and CDR2 (germline): SGHAT, FQNNGV. V lost 4 bases to trimming and J lost 5 bases; unmatched junction nucleotides: 13. The CDR3 reads CASSYTLDRVLNEQYF. The CDR3 bases are TGTGCCAGCAGCTATACCTTGGACAGGGTTCTTAACGAGCAGTACTTC.

The chain uses TRBV5-1 and TRBJ1-2; 9 nucleotides agree with TRBD1. Trimming took 4 bases from V and 5 from J; bases not matched to a gene: 3. The CDR3 is 13 residues long. The V gene's germline CDR1 is SGHRS and CDR2 YFSETQ. The CDR3, as DNA: TGCGCCAGCAGCCAAGGACAGGGGTATGGCTACACCTTC. The encoded protein is CASSQGQGYGYTF.

The chain carries TRBV4-1 and TRBJ1-1; 11 nucleotides align to TRBD1. Trimming took 1 base from V and 6 from J; bases not matched to a gene: 7. This CDR3 contains 16 residues. The germline V gene has CDR1 MGHRA and CDR2 YSYEKL. CDR3: CASSQGTGGGTAEAFF. CDR3 DNA: TGCGCCAGCAGCCAAGGGACAGGGGGCGGAACAGCTGAAGCTTTCTTT.

This clone has only one observation. The chain joins TRBV4-1 to TRBJ2-7; D is unresolved. CDR1 and CDR2 from the germline V gene are MGHRA and YSYEKL. V lost 0 bases and J lost 2, with 14 bases in between. This CDR3 is built from 16 residues. The CDR3 nucleotides read TGCGCCAGCAGCCAAGATCTTGGGCTGAAGACCTACGAGCAGTACTTC. It is translated as CASSQDLGLKTYEQYF.

V gene TRBV27 combines with J gene TRBJ1-5, with 7 positions matching TRBD1. Trimming took 5 bases from V and 8 from J; bases not matched to a gene: 12. The CDR3 has 15 amino acids. The V gene's germline CDR1 is MNHEY and CDR2 SMNVEV (reference sequence). Here the CDR3 DNA reads TGTGCCAGCAGTAGCCACGACAGGGCCTCTGAGCCCCAGCATTTT. Protein sequence: CASSSHDRASEPQHF.

The chain combines TRBV2 with TRBJ2-7; 7 bases agree with TRBD1. J lost 12 bases, V lost 2 bases, and 1 base had no gene match. The CDR3 sequence is 10 residues long. Germline values: CDR1 SNHLY, CDR2 FYNNEI. Here the CDR3 reads CASSERGPYF. The CDR3 nucleotides read TGTGCCAGCAGTGAAAGGGGGCCGTACTTC. Filled out from reference TRBV2 and TRBJ2-7, the complete variable domain reads EPEVTQTPSHQVTQMGQEVILRCVPISNHLYFYWYRQILGQKVEFLVSFYNNEISEKSEIFDDQFSVERPDGSNFTLKIRSTKLEDSAMYFCASSERGPYFGPGTRLTVT.

The chain joins TRBV27 to TRBJ1-5; the match to TRBD1 covers 10 bases. The germline V gene encodes CDR1 MNHEY and CDR2 SMNVEV (reference sequence). The CDR3 runs to 15 residues. Trimming cost V 7 bases and J 3 bases; bases outside gene matches: 6. For the CDR3, the DNA is TGTGCCAGCAAAACGGGACAGGGGCCCAATCAGCCCCAGCATTTT. As protein: CASKTGQGPNQPQHF.

The chain recombines TRBV5-6 with TRBJ2-7; TRBD2 matches at 7 bases. The CDR3 is made up of 17 amino acids. Germline CDR1 reads SGHDT; CDR2 reads YYEEEE. V was clipped by 2 bases and J by 4 bases; unmatched bases: 15. The CDR3 is CASSLLPGTTRSYEQYF. The CDR3 coding sequence is TGTGCCAGCAGCTTACTTCCCGGGACTACAAGGTCTTACGAGCAGTACTTC.

The rearrangement joins TRBV5-1 to TRBJ1-1, with 7 nucleotides matching TRBD1. Germline assignment: CDR1 SGHRS and CDR2 YFSETQ. This CDR3 spans 15 amino acids. J gave up 4 bases and V 0 bases, and 6 bases lay outside the gene matches. CDR3 coding DNA: TGCGCCAGCAGCTTGGCCCAGGGGGAAGGCACTGAAGCTTTCTTT. This encodes CASSLAQGEGTEAFF.

The V and J genes are TRBV15 and TRBJ1-5; D possibly corresponds to TRBD1 (6 bases). The germline V gene has CDR1 LNHNV and CDR2 YYDKDF (reference sequence). The CDR3 consists of 15 residues. V shed 5 bases and J shed 6 bases, with 17 bases lying between them. The CDR3 region has the DNA TGTGCCACCAGCTCCGGTACAGGGTGGGTTCAGCCCCAGCATTTT. This codes for CATSSGTGWVQPQHF. Using reference TRBV15 and TRBJ1-5 for the parts outside the CDR3, the full variable domain is DAMVIQNPRYQVTQFGKPVTLSCSQTLNHNVMYWYQQKSSQAPKLLFHYYDKDFNNEADTPDNFQSRRPNTSFCFLDIRSPGLGDTAMYLCATSSGTGWVQPQHFGDGTRLSIL.

The V and J genes are TRBV4-2 and TRBJ2-2; 7 bases line up with TRBD2. Germline V CDR1 and CDR2: LGHNA, YNFKEQ. The CDR3 covers 18 residues. Trimming cost V 0 bases and J 4 bases; bases outside gene matches: 11. CDR3 amino acids: CASSQDPGGSIGTGELFF. The CDR3 nucleotides are TGTGCCAGCAGCCAAGATCCGGGCGGGAGTATTGGCACCGGGGAGCTGTTTTTT.

The rearrangement joins TRBV5-1 to TRBJ1-1, with a possible D match to TRBD1 (6 bases). Trimming stripped 4 bases from V and 5 bases from J, with 9 bases between. This CDR3 region has 12 residues. Germline values: CDR1 SGHRS, CDR2 YFSETQ. The CDR3 nucleotides are TGCGCCAGCAGCAGAGGGGGTACTGAAGCTTTCTTT. Its translation: CASSRGGTEAFF.

This rearrangement joins TRBV7-8 to TRBJ2-7; TRBD1 matches 8 bases. Losses at the gene ends were 3 bases for V and 0 bases for J; bases not matched to a gene: 4. Germline CDR1 SGHVS, CDR2 FQNEAQ. The CDR3 is made up of 15 amino acids. In nucleotides, the CDR3 is TGTGCCAGCAGCTTGGACGGACAGGGCTCCTACGAGCAGTACTTC. Amino acids: CASSLDGQGSYEQYF.

This clone was detected only once. This chain connects TRBV4-1 to TRBJ1-6; D may be TRBD1 (6 bases). CDR1 is MGHRA and CDR2 is YSYEKL in the germline V gene. With 3 bases removed from V and 7 bases from J, the gap between germline ends came to 16 bases. This CDR3 is 16 amino acids long. In DNA, the CDR3 is TGCGCCAGCAGCCAGGAAGCCGGGACACCCAATTCACCCCTCCACTTT. It yields the protein CASSQEAGTPNSPLHF.

The V gene is TRBV6-5, the J gene TRBJ1-1; D is perhaps TRBD1 (6 bases). The CDR3 runs 16 residues. Trimming took 2 bases from V and 5 from J, leaving 18 bases between them. The germline CDR1 and CDR2 sequences are MNHEY and SVGAGI. The CDR3 DNA reads TGTGCCAGCAGTTACACCCAGGGCAGGGGCAGGACTGAAGCTTTCTTT. Protein sequence: CASSYTQGRGRTEAFF.

The V and J genes are TRBV2 and TRBJ1-2; 9 positions match TRBD1. This CDR3 region has 15 residues. J was trimmed by 2 bases and V by 4 bases; bases with no gene match: 5. The germline V gene has CDR1 SNHLY and CDR2 FYNNEI. Here the CDR3 reads CASSAGQGGNYGYTF. CDR3 nucleotides: TGTGCCAGCAGTGCGGGACAGGGAGGGAACTATGGCTACACCTTC.

This clone has a single count. V is TRBV10-3 and J is TRBJ1-1; the D gene is possibly TRBD1 (5 bases). Germline assignment: CDR1 ENHRY and CDR2 SYGVKD. V lost 8 bases and J 3 bases, leaving 22 bases between the germline ends. The CDR3 has 16 residues. The CDR3 loop is CAISEGQGGMYTEAFF. The DNA for the CDR3 is TGTGCCATCTCTGAGGGGCAGGGAGGGATGTACACTGAAGCTTTCTTT.

The chain uses TRBV30 and TRBJ1-1; D might be TRBD1 (6 bases). The germline gives CDR1 GTSNPN, CDR2 SVGIG (reference sequence). The CDR3 loop spans 14 amino acids. The V and J ends lost 6 bases and 3 bases respectively, with 17 bases between them. CDR3 in amino acids: CACAHSTGYTEAFF. Here the CDR3 DNA reads TGTGCCTGCGCCCATTCCACAGGGTACACTGAAGCTTTCTTT.

This clone occurred once. This chain uses TRBV19 with TRBJ2-7, with D possibly matching TRBD2 (5 bases). Trimming took 6 bases from V and 5 from J, leaving 17 bases between them. Germline CDR1 reads LNHDA; CDR2 reads SQIVND (reference sequence). The CDR3 contains 14 residues. The CDR3 loop reads CASSLFTGSDEQYF. The CDR3 region has the DNA TGTGCCAGTAGCCTTTTTACGGGATCAGACGAGCAGTACTTC.

The genes are TRBV19 and TRBJ1-1; 10 bases agree with TRBD1. The germline V gene encodes CDR1 LNHDA and CDR2 SQIVND (reference sequence). The trim removed 3 bases at V and 5 bases at J, leaving 3 bases unmatched. The CDR3 is 14 amino acids. The CDR3 DNA reads TGTGCCAGTAGTATGGACAGGGGGTTGACTGAAGCTTTCTTT. Translated, it gives CASSMDRGLTEAFF.

The rearrangement uses TRBV4-2 and TRBJ2-7; D perhaps matches TRBD2 (5 bases). CDR1 and CDR2 (germline): LGHNA, YNFKEQ. V was shortened by 2 bases and J by 2 bases, with 19 bases between the two germline ends. CDR3 size: 17 residues. DNA for the CDR3: TGTGCCAGCAGCCAACAACACAGCGGTGATAGCCCCTACGAGCAGTACTTC. Its protein is CASSQQHSGDSPYEQYF.

The V gene is TRBV30, the J gene TRBJ1-6; TRBD1 agrees at 10 bases. Germline CDR1 and CDR2: GTSNPN and SVGIG (reference sequence). There are 13 residues in the CDR3. With 5 bases clipped from V and 5 bases from J, the junction kept 0 bases outside the gene matches. The DNA of the CDR3 is TGTGCCTGGGGGACAGGGGATAATTCACCCCTCCACTTT. Residues: CAWGTGDNSPLHF.

This clone was detected only a few times. The chain joins TRBV4-3 to TRBJ1-2; the D gene is possibly TRBD1 (6 bases). Germline V gene data show CDR1 as LGHNA and CDR2 as YSLEER. This CDR3 has 16 amino acids. V lost 0 bases to trimming and J lost 8 bases, with 19 bases between them. The CDR3 protein is CASSQDPGHLREGYTF. For the CDR3, the DNA is TGCGCCAGCAGCCAAGATCCGGGACACCTTAGGGAAGGCTACACCTTC.

The chain recombines TRBV7-2 with TRBJ2-6; 8 bases map to TRBD1. This CDR3 spans 16 amino acids. CDR1 and CDR2 (germline): SGHTA, FQGNSA. V dropped 5 bases and J dropped 2; count of bases not matched to a gene: 5. CDR3 in DNA: TGTGCCAGCAGCGTAGACAGGGGTGCTGGGGCCAACGTCCTGACTTTC. Translation: CASSVDRGAGANVLTF.

The rearrangement joins TRBV2 to TRBJ2-7; maybe TRBD1 (6 bases). The CDR3 runs to 13 residues. The germline V and J ends were trimmed by 8 bases and 5 bases, with 16 bases remaining between them. Germline CDR1 is SNHLY and CDR2 is FYNNEI. Written as DNA, the CDR3 is TGTGCCAGCGGGGGTGGCAGGGGACACGAGCAGTACTTC. This codes for CASGGGRGHEQYF.